The TCR beta chain under discussion was sequenced for a study of blood T cell repertoires in COVID-19. Study at large: Sites across the United States, Italy and Spain contributed samples from acute and convalescent COVID-19. T cells, B-cell-depleted T cells, or PBMCs provided the cDNA or gDNA that served as material.

This CDR3 region has 14 residues. Looked up from germline, CDR1 is SQVTM and CDR2 is ANQGSEA. V lost 5 bases, J lost 7 bases, and 10 bases stayed unmatched. Under the authors' procedure: Counts of nucleated cells, estimated from reference gene primer amplification, were obtained. Some clones are missing from TCRdb's copy, which holds only in-frame ones; the method was immunoSEQ multiplex PCR. V and J calls and clone size are given by that table; D and trimming were obtained from the DNA. There are around 170,000 clones in the sample; approximately 83% occur only once, and 2.9% lies in the top ten. This clone was observed once.

The chain combines TRBV29-1 with TRBJ1-4; 7 bases map to TRBD1. This TCR was sampled from an older woman with acute or convalescent COVID-19. Sequenced input: peripheral blood. The CDR3 nucleotides read TGCAGCGTTTTGAGACAGGGCGTCGGTGAAAAACTGTTTTTT. Residues: CSVLRQGVGEKLFF.